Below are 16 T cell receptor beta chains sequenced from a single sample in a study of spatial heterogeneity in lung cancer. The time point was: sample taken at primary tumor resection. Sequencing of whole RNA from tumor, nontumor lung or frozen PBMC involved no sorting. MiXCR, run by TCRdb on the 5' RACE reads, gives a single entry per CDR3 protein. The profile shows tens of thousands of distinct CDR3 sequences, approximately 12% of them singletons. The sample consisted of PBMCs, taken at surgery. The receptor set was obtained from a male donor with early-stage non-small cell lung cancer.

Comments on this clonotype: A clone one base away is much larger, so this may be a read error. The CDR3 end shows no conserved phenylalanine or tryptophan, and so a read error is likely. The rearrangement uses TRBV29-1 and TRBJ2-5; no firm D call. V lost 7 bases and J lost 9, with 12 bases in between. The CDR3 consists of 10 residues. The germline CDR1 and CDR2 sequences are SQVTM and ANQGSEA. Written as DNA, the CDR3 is TGCAGCGGTGGAACCCAGGCCCAGTACATC. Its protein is CSGGTQAQYI.

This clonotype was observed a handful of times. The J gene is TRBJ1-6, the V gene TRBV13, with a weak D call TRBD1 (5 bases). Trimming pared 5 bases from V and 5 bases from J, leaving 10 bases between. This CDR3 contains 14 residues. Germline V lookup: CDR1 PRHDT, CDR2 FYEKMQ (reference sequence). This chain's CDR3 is CASSRGRNNSPLHF. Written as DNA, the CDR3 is TGTGCCAGCAGCAGGGGACGGAATAATTCACCCCTCCACTTT. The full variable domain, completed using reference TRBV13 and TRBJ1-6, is AAGVIQSPRHLIKEKRETATLKCYPIPRHDTVYWYQQGPGQDPQFLISFYEKMQSDKGSIPDRFSAQQFSDYHSELNMSSLELGDSALYFCASSRGRNNSPLHFGNGTRLTVT.

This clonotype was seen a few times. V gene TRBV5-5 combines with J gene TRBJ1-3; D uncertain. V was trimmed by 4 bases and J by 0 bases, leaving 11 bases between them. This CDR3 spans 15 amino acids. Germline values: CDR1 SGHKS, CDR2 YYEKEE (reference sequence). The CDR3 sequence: CASSTGLSSGNTIYF. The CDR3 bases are TGTGCCAGCAGCACCGGACTGAGCTCTGGAAACACCATATATTTT.

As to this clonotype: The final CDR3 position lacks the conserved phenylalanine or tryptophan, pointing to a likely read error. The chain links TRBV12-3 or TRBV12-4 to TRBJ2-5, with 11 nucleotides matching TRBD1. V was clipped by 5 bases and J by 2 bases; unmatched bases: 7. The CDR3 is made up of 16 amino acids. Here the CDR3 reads CASSTGQGAVQETQYS. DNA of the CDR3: TGTGCCAGCAGTACCGGACAGGGGGCCGTACAAGAGACCCAGTACTCC.

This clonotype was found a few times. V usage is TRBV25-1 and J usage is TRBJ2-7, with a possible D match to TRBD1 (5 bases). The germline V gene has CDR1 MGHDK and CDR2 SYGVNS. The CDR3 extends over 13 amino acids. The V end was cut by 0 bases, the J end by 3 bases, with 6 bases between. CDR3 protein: CASSEYDSYEQYF. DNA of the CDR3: TGTGCCAGCAGTGAATACGACAGCTACGAGCAGTACTTC.

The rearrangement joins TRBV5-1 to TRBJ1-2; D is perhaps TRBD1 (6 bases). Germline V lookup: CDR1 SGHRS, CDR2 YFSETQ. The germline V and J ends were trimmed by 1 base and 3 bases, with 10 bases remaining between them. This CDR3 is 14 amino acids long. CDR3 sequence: CASSLSGADYGYTF. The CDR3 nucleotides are TGCGCCAGCAGCTTGTCGGGGGCGGACTATGGCTACACCTTC.

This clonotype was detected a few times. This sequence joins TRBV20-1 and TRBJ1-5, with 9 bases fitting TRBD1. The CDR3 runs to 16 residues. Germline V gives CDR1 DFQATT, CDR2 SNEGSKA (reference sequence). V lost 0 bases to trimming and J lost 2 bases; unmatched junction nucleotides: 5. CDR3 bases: TGCAGTGCTAGAGACGAACAGGGGGCAGGCAATCAGCCCCAGCATTTT. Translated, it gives CSARDEQGAGNQPQHF.

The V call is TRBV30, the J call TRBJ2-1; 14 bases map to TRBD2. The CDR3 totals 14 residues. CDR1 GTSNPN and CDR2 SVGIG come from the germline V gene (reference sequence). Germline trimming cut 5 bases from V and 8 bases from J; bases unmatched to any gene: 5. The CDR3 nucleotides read TGTGCCTGGGGGACTAGCGGGAGTTGGGATGAGCAGTTCTTC. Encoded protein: CAWGTSGSWDEQFF.

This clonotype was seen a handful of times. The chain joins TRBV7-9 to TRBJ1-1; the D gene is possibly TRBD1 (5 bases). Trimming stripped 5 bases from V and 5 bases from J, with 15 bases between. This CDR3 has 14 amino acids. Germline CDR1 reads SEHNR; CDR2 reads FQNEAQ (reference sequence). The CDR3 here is CASSPWQGGTEAFF. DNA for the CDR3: TGTGCCAGCAGCCCCTGGCAGGGTGGAACTGAAGCTTTCTTT.

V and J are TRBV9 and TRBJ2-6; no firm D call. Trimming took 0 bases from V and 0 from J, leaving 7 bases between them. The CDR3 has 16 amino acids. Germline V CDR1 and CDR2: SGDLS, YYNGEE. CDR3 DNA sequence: TGTGCCAGCAGCGTAGCTACCTTCTCTGGGGCCAACGTCCTGACTTTC. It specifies CASSVATFSGANVLTF.

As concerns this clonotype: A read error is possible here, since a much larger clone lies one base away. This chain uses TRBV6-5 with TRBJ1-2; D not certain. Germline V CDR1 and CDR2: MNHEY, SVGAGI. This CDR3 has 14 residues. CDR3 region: CASSYSGETYSYTF. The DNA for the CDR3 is TGTGCCAGCAGTTACTCCGGGGAAACCTATAGCTACACCTTC.

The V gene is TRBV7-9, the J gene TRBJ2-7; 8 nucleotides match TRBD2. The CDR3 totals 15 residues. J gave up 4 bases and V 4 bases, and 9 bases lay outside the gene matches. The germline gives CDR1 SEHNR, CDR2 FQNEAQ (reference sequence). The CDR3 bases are TGTGCCAGCAGCTCCGGGACCGGACTAGCATACGAGCAGTACTTC. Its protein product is CASSSGTGLAYEQYF.

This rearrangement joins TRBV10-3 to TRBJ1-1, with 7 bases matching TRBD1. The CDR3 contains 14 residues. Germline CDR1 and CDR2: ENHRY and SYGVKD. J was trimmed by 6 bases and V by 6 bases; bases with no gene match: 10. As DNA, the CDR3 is TGTGCCATCAGCCTGAGGGAGGGGGCGTCTGAAGCTTTCTTT. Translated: CAISLREGASEAFF.

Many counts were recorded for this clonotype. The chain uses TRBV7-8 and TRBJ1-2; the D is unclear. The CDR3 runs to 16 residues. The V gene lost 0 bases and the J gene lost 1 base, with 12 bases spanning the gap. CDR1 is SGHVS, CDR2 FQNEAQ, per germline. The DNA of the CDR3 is TGTGCCAGCAGCTTAGCGGGCGGCAGCCTTAACTATGGCTACACCTTC. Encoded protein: CASSLAGGSLNYGYTF.

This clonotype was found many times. CDR3 DNA sequence: TGCGCCAGCAGCCAAGATCGGGGGCGCCGGACCTACGAGCAGTACTTC. Protein sequence: CASSQDRGRRTYEQYF. The chain is built from TRBV4-1 and TRBJ2-7; D possibly matches TRBD1 or TRBD2 (6 bases each). Germline values: CDR1 MGHRA, CDR2 YSYEKL. This CDR3 is 16 amino acids long. Trimming took 0 bases from V and 2 from J, leaving 14 bases between them.

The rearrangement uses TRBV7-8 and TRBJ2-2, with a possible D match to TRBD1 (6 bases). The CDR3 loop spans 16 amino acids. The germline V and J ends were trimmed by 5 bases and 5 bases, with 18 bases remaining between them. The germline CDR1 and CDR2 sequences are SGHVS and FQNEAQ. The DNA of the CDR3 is TGTGCCAGCAGCCAGAGATGGGACACTCGGACCGGGGAGCTGTTTTTT. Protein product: CASSQRWDTRTGELFF.